One sample yielded the 17 T cell receptor beta chains listed below, sequenced in a study of cytomegalovirus exposure and HLA in healthy donors. The study ran its PCR with 60 Vbeta and 13 Jbeta primers. Method: immunoSEQ multiplex PCR; TCRdb's copy keeps in-frame clones and lacks some. The data show approximately 180,000 clones, with 65% to 80% seen just once and around 0.99% held by the top ten. The source material was PBMCs. Every receptor here comes from a middle-aged woman in good health and CMV-seronegative.

The chain couples TRBV27 to TRBJ2-5; 7 nucleotides match TRBD2. This CDR3 has 15 amino acids. The junction had 12 bases not matched to a gene; V was cut back by 6 bases and J by 5 bases. Germline V gene data show CDR1 as MNHEY and CDR2 as SMNVEV (reference sequence). The CDR3 coding sequence is TGTGCCAGCAGCCCAACTAGCGAGCTTAGGGAGACCCAGTACTTC. Its translation is CASSPTSELRETQYF.

The J gene is TRBJ2-5, the V gene TRBV10-3; D is perhaps TRBD1 (6 bases). CDR1 ENHRY and CDR2 SYGVKD come from the germline V gene. The CDR3 has 14 amino acids. V was trimmed by 3 bases and J by 4 bases, leaving 12 bases between them. This CDR3 reads CAISDGGQLETQYF. CDR3 coding DNA: TGTGCCATCAGTGATGGAGGACAGTTAGAGACCCAGTACTTC.

The chain is built from TRBV30 and TRBJ2-1, with TRBD1 matching 8 bases. The CDR3 runs 16 residues. V gave up 3 bases and J gave up 2 bases; unmatched junction bases: 9. Germline V gene data show CDR1 as GTSNPN and CDR2 as SVGIG (reference sequence). DNA of the CDR3: TGTGCCTGGAGCCCATATTACAGGGGGACCTACAATGAGCAGTTCTTC. This sequence encodes CAWSPYYRGTYNEQFF.

The chain joins TRBV5-4 to TRBJ2-5, with D possibly being TRBD2 (7 bases). There are 15 residues in the CDR3. V lost 6 bases and J 1 base, leaving 16 bases between the germline ends. In germline, CDR1 is SGHNT, CDR2 YYREEE (reference sequence). DNA for the CDR3: TGTGCCAGCATGACCAGGGAGGGGGTCCAAGAGACCCAGTACTTC. Amino acids: CASMTREGVQETQYF.

The chain joins TRBV27 to TRBJ2-3; TRBD2 aligns across 13 bases. The germline CDR1 and CDR2 sequences are MNHEY and SMNVEV (reference sequence). The CDR3 extends over 21 amino acids. Germline trimming cut 2 bases from V and 1 base from J; bases unmatched to any gene: 15. In DNA form, the CDR3 reads TGTGCCAGCAGTTTACGCGGCGGGACTAGCGGGACCTGGGGGGGCACAGATACGCAGTATTTT. It translates to CASSLRGGTSGTWGGTDTQYF.

CDR3 sequence: CASSLSGQGIQPQHF. Here the CDR3 DNA reads TGTGCCAGCAGTTTATCAGGACAGGGAATTCAGCCCCAGCATTTT. The J gene is TRBJ1-5, the V gene TRBV27, with 8 bases aligning to TRBD1. V shed 0 bases, J shed 6 bases, and the junction held 4 bases outside the gene matches. CDR1 and CDR2 (germline): MNHEY, SMNVEV (reference sequence). The length of the CDR3 is 15 residues.

Only a few counts were recorded for this clone. J is TRBJ2-2 and V is TRBV5-1; 7 nucleotides line up with TRBD2. CDR1 is SGHRS and CDR2 is YFSETQ in the germline V gene. CDR3 length equals 14 residues. The trim removed 4 bases at V and 8 bases at J, leaving 8 bases unmatched. The CDR3 DNA is TGCGCCAGCAGCCCGCAGGCGGGGGAGGGGGAGCTGTTTTTT. Protein sequence: CASSPQAGEGELFF. The whole variable domain, remainder taken from reference TRBV5-1 and TRBJ2-2, is KAGVTQTPRYLIKTRGQQVTLSCSPISGHRSVSWYQQTPGQGLQFLFEYFSETQRNKGNFPGRFSGRQFSNSRSEMNVSTLELGDSALYLCASSPQAGEGELFFGEGSRLTVL.

About this clone itself: A junction boundary mismatches the germline segment, possibly from a read error. The V call is TRBV7-2, the J call TRBJ2-7; TRBD2 aligns across 11 bases. The CDR3 runs 15 residues. CDR1 SGHTA and CDR2 FQGNSA come from the germline V gene. CDR3 residues: CASTLTSGSNYEQYF. In DNA, the CDR3 is TGTGCCAGCACCTTAACTAGCGGGAGTAACTACGAGCAGTACTTC.

The chain joins TRBV5-4 to TRBJ1-1, with D maybe TRBD1 (6 bases). This CDR3 has 13 amino acids. With 0 bases removed from V and 7 bases from J, the gap between germline ends came to 10 bases. Per the germline V gene, CDR1 is SGHNT and CDR2 is YYREEE (reference sequence). The CDR3 here is CASSLVQGGEAFF. The CDR3, as DNA: TGTGCCAGCAGCTTGGTACAGGGCGGTGAAGCTTTCTTT.

The chain couples TRBV28 to TRBJ1-1; TRBD1 might be the D (6 bases). V lost 8 bases to trimming and J lost 3 bases, with 13 bases between them. This CDR3 comprises 13 residues. Germline CDR1 is MDHEN and CDR2 is SYDVKM. CDR3 bases: TGTGCCAGCCATAAGCAGGGGCACACTGAAGCTTTCTTT. Protein product: CASHKQGHTEAFF. The variable domain in full, with the rest retrieved from reference TRBV28 and TRBJ1-1, is DVKVTQSSRYLVKRTGEKVFLECVQDMDHENMFWYRQDPGLGLRLIYFSYDVKMKEKGDIPEGYSVSREKKERFSLILESASTNQTSMYLCASHKQGHTEAFFGQGTRLTVV.

In this sample, this clone turned up a few times. The V gene is TRBV7-2, the J gene TRBJ1-3; D gene ambiguous. CDR3 length: 13 residues. V lost 6 bases and J lost 2, with 8 bases in between. CDR1 is SGHTA, CDR2 FQGNSA, per germline. CDR3 amino acids: CASRGDAGNTIYF. The CDR3 DNA follows: TGTGCCAGCAGGGGAGACGCTGGAAACACCATATATTTT.

The V call is TRBV15, the J call TRBJ2-6, with D perhaps TRBD1 (5 bases). The V gene's germline CDR1 is LNHNV and CDR2 YYDKDF (reference sequence). CDR3 length: 17 residues. V was cut by 2 bases and J by 1 base, with 12 bases left in between. The CDR3 DNA follows: TGTGCCACCAGCAGACAGGGATCTCTATCTGGGGCCAACGTCCTGACTTTC. It translates to CATSRQGSLSGANVLTF.

The chain links TRBV5-8 to TRBJ2-1; D possibly corresponds to TRBD2 (6 bases). V was cut by 7 bases and J by 5 bases, with 19 bases left in between. The CDR3 length is 15 residues. Germline lookup yields CDR1 SGHTS and CDR2 YDEGEE. The CDR3 spells CASPRRGLGDNEQFF. CDR3 nucleotide sequence: TGTGCCAGCCCCAGGCGGGGACTGGGAGACAATGAGCAGTTCTTC. Combining the CDR3 with reference TRBV5-8 and TRBJ2-1 gives the whole variable domain EAGVTQSPTHLIKTRGQQATLRCSPISGHTSVYWYQQALGLGLQFLLWYDEGEERNRGNFPPRFSGRQFPNYSSELNVNALELEDSALYLCASPRRGLGDNEQFFGPGTRLTVL.

The rearrangement uses TRBV7-3 and TRBJ2-7; TRBD2 matches at 13 bases. Matching the DNA end better, TRBJ2-1 makes the J call doubtful. Germline V gives CDR1 SGHTA, CDR2 FQGTGA. This CDR3 is 15 amino acids long. CDR3 in amino acids: CASSPRTSGSKEQFF. As DNA, the CDR3 is TGTGCCAGCAGCCCCCGGACTAGCGGGAGCAAAGAGCAGTTCTTC.

V gene TRBV30 combines with J gene TRBJ1-2, with D perhaps matching TRBD1 (5 bases). Germline V gene lookup returns CDR1 GTSNPN and CDR2 SVGIG (reference sequence). There are 13 residues in the CDR3. Deletions cut 8 bases from V and 5 bases from J, with 18 bases between. The CDR3 coding sequence is TGTGCCAGATGGGGGGGAGAGAGGTATGGCTACACCTTC. Protein: CARWGGERYGYTF.

This clone appeared once. The J gene is TRBJ1-2, the V gene TRBV6-1; 9 bases match TRBD1. The V segment lost 6 bases and the J segment 8 bases; nucleotides outside the gene matches: 7. This CDR3 has 13 amino acids. Germline V CDR1 and CDR2: MNHNS, SASEGT. The CDR3 protein is CASSPQGADGYTF. CDR3 coding DNA: TGTGCCAGCAGCCCACAGGGGGCGGACGGCTACACCTTC.

The rearrangement links TRBV28 to TRBJ2-2; 7 positions agree with TRBD1. Germline-derived CDR1 and CDR2 are MDHEN and SYDVKM. With 3 bases clipped from V and 1 base from J, the junction kept 5 bases outside the gene matches. CDR3 length: 16 amino acids. The CDR3 reads CASSFRGSGNTGELFF. CDR3 coding DNA: TGTGCCAGCAGTTTCAGGGGGTCTGGGAACACCGGGGAGCTGTTTTTT.